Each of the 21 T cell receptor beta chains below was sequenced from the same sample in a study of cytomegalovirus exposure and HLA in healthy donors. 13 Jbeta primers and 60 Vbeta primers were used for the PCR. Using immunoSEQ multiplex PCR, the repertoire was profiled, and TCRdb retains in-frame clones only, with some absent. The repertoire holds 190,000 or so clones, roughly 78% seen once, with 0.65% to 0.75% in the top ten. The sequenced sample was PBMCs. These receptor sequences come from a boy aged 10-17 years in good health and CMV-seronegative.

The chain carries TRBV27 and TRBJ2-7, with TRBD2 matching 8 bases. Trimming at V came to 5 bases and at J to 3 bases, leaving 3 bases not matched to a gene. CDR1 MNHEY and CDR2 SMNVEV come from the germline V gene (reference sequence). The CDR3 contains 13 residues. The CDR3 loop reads CASSAGTSYEQYF. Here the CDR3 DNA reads TGTGCCAGCAGTGCAGGGACTAGCTACGAGCAGTACTTC.

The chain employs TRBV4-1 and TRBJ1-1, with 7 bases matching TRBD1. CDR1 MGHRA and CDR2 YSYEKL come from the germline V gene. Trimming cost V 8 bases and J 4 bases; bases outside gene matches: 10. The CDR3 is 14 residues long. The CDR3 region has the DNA TGCGCCAGCCAAGTAGGGGGCGTAGGCACTGAAGCTTTCTTT. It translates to CASQVGGVGTEAFF.

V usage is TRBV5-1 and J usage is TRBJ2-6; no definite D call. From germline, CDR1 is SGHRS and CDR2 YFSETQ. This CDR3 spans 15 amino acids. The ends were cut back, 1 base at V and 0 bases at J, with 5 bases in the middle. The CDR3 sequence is CASSLTVSGANVLTF. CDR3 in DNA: TGCGCCAGCAGCTTGACGGTCTCTGGGGCCAACGTCCTGACTTTC. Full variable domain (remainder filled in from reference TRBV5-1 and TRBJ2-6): KAGVTQTPRYLIKTRGQQVTLSCSPISGHRSVSWYQQTPGQGLQFLFEYFSETQRNKGNFPGRFSGRQFSNSRSEMNVSTLELGDSALYLCASSLTVSGANVLTFGAGSRLTVL.

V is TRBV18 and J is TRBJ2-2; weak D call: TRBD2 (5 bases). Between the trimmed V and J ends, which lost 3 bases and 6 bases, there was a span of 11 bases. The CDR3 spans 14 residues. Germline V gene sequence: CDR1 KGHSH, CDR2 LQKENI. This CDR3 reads CASSPGDLAGELFF. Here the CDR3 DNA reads TGTGCCAGCTCACCGGGAGACTTGGCCGGGGAGCTGTTTTTT.

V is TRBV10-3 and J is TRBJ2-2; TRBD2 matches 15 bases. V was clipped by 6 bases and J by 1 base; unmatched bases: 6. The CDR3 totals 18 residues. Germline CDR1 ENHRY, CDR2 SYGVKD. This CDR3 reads CAIRPPGLAGGNTGELFF. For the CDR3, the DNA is TGTGCCATCAGGCCTCCGGGACTAGCGGGGGGGAACACCGGGGAGCTGTTTTTT.

The DNA for the CDR3 is TGTGCCAGCAGTGAACTTCTGTTAAACACTGAAGCTTTCTTT. Residues: CASSELLLNTEAFF. The V gene is TRBV2, the J gene TRBJ1-1; D gene uncertain. V shed 2 bases and J shed 2 bases, with 9 bases lying between them. The germline V gene encodes CDR1 SNHLY and CDR2 FYNNEI. This CDR3 has 14 amino acids.

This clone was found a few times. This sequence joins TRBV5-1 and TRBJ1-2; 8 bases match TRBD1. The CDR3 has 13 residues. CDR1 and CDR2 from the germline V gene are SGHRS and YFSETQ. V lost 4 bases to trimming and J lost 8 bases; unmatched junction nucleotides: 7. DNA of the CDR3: TGCGCCAGCAGCGCGGACAGGGTCGGAGGCTACACCTTC. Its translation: CASSADRVGGYTF.

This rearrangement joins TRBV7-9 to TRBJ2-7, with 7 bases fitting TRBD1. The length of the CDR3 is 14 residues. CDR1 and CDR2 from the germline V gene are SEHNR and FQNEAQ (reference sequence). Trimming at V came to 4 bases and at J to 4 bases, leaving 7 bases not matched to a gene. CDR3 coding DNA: TGTGCCAGCAGCTCCTCCGGGACAGCTTACGAGCAGTACTTC. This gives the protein CASSSSGTAYEQYF.

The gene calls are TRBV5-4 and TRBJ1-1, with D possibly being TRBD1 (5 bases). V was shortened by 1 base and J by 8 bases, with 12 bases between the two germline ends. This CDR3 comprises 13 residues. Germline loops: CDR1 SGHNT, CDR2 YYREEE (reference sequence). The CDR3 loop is CASSLLGRREAFF. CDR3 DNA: TGTGCCAGCAGCTTGCTGGGGCGGAGAGAAGCTTTCTTT.

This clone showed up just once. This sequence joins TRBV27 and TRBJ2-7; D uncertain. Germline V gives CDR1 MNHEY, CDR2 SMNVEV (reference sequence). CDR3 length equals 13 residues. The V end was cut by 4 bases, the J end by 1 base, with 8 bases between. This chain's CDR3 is CASSSETSYEQYF. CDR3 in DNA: TGTGCCAGCAGTTCCGAGACTTCCTACGAGCAGTACTTC.

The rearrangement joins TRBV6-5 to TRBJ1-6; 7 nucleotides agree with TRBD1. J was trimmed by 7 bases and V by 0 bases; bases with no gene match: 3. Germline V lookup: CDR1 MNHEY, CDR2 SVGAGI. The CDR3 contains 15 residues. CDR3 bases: TGTGCCAGCAGTTACTCGACGACAGGGAATTCACCCCTCCACTTT. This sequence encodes CASSYSTTGNSPLHF.

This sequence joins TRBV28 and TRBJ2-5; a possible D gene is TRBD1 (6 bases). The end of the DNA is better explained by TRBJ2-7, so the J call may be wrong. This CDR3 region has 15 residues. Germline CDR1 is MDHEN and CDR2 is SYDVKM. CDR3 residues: CASSFPATGSYEQYF. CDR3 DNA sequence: TGTGCCAGCAGTTTCCCCGCGACAGGCTCCTACGAGCAGTACTTC.

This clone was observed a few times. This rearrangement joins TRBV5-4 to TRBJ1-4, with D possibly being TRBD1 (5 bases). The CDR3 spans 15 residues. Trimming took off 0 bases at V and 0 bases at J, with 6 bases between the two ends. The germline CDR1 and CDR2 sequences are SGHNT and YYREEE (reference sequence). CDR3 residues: CASSLARATNEKLFF. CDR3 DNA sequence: TGTGCCAGCAGCTTGGCCAGGGCAACTAATGAAAAACTGTTTTTT.

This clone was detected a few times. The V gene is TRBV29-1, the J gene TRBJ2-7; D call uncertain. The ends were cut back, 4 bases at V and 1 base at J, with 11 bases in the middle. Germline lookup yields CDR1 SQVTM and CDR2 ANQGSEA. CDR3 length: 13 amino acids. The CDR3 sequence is CSVGTARSYEQYF. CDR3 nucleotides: TGCAGCGTTGGTACTGCCCGATCCTACGAGCAGTACTTC.

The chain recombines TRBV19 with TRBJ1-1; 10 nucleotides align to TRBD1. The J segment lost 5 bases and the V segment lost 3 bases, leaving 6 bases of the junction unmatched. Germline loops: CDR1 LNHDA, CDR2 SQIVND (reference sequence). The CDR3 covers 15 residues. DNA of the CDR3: TGTGCCAGTAGTATTGGGACAGGGGTATATACTGAAGCTTTCTTT. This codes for CASSIGTGVYTEAFF.

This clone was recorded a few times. The CDR3 coding sequence is TGTGCCAGTAGTCCCGCAGGACAGGGGGCTCGAGGCTACACCTTC. Its protein product is CASSPAGQGARGYTF. The chain uses TRBV19 and TRBJ1-2; 11 bases are shared with TRBD1. V was clipped by 5 bases and J by 8 bases; unmatched bases: 10. The germline gives CDR1 LNHDA, CDR2 SQIVND (reference sequence). The CDR3 spans 15 residues.

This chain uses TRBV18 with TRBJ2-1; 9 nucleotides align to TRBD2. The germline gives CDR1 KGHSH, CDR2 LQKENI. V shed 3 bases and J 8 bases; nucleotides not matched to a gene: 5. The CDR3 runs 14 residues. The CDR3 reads CASSPRAGGHEQFF. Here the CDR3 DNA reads TGTGCCAGCTCACCCCGAGCGGGAGGCCATGAGCAGTTCTTC.

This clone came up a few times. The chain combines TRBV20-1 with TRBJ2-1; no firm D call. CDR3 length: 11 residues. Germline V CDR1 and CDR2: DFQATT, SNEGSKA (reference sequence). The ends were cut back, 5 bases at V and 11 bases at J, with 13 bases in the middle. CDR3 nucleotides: TGCAGTGCTCTGGCAGTAAATAAGCAGTTCTTC. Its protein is CSALAVNKQFF.

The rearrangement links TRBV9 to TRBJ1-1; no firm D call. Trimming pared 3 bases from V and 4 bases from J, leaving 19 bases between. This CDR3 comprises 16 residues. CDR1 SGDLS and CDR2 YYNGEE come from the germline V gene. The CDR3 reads CASSAQDQVVGTEAFF. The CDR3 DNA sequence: TGTGCCAGCAGCGCCCAGGATCAGGTCGTGGGCACTGAAGCTTTCTTT.

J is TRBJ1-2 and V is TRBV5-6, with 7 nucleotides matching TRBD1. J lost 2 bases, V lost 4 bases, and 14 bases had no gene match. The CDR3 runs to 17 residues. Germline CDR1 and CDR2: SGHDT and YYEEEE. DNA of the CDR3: TGTGCCAGCAGCGCCCTCGACAGGGCCCATTTAAACTATGGCTACACCTTC. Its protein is CASSALDRAHLNYGYTF.

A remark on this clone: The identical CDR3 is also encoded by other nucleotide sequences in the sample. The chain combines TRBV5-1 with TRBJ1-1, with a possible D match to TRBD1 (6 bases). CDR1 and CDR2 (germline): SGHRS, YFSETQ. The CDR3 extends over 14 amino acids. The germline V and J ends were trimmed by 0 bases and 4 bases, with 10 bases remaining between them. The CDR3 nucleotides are TGCGCCAGCAGCTTGGAGGTAGGGGGCACTGAAGCTTTCTTT. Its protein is CASSLEVGGTEAFF.